These 5 T cell receptor beta chains were sequenced from one sample in a study of naive and memory T cell subsets. Two oligonucleotides, mixed equimolar, formed the beta constant-region primer covering TRBC1 and TRBC2. Four rounds of PCR amplified the ligated cDNA using nested alpha and beta constant-region primers plus SP2. From the UMI-ligation and nested PCR reads, TCRdb called clonotypes with MiXCR, one entry per CDR3 protein. The sample lists 15,000 or so distinct CDR3 sequences; around 8.2% were seen once. What was sequenced was central memory CD8+ T cells from blood. The receptor source for this set is a human donor in good health.

This clonotype was counted many times. CDR3 DNA: TGTGCCAGCAGCTCCGGCGGGGAGAGCACAGATACGCAGTATTTT. Its protein product is CASSSGGESTDTQYF. The chain couples TRBV7-9 to TRBJ2-3; D possibly corresponds to TRBD2 (6 bases). The ends were cut back, 4 bases at V and 0 bases at J, with 11 bases in the middle. The CDR3 is 15 amino acids. From germline, CDR1 is SEHNR and CDR2 FQNEAQ (reference sequence).

This clonotype was observed a handful of times. This sequence joins TRBV7-3 and TRBJ2-7; D is uncertain. With 3 bases removed from V and 2 bases from J, the gap between germline ends came to 11 bases. The CDR3 is made up of 14 amino acids. From germline, CDR1 is SGHTA and CDR2 FQGTGA. The CDR3 DNA follows: TGTGCCAGCAGCTTTTACCCATGGCCCTACGAGCAGTACTTC. This sequence encodes CASSFYPWPYEQYF.

V and J are TRBV5-4 and TRBJ2-3; D is uncertain. CDR3 size: 16 residues. Germline CDR1 is SGHNT and CDR2 is YYREEE (reference sequence). The V gene lost 4 bases and the J gene lost 0 bases, with 15 bases spanning the gap. In nucleotides, the CDR3 is TGTGCCAGCAGCGGAAGAATTGGAGCTAGCACAGATACGCAGTATTTT. This gives the protein CASSGRIGASTDTQYF.

In the case of this clonotype: Given a much more abundant clone one base away, this may be a read error. This rearrangement joins TRBV30 to TRBJ1-2; the D gene is possibly TRBD1 (6 bases). Germline-derived CDR1 and CDR2 are GTSNPN and SVGIG (reference sequence). Trimming took 8 bases from V and 6 from J, leaving 16 bases between them. The CDR3 is 12 residues long. The DNA for the CDR3 is TGTGCCCGGACCGCAGGGGCTGATGGCTACACCTTC. Its translation: CARTAGADGYTF. The full variable domain, its missing parts supplied by reference TRBV30 and TRBJ1-2, is SQTIHQWPATLVQPVGSPLSLECTVEGTSNPNLYWYRQAAGRGLQLLFYSVGIGQISSEVPQNLSASRPQDRQFILSSKKLLLSDSGFYLCARTAGADGYTFGSGTRLTVV.

This clonotype has only a few counts. As DNA, the CDR3 is TGTGCCAGCAGTTCTACGACAGGGGTTAGAGTTGAGACCCAGTACTTC. Amino acid sequence: CASSSTTGVRVETQYF. The chain couples TRBV6-5 to TRBJ2-5, with 8 positions matching TRBD1. Germline CDR1 and CDR2: MNHEY and SVGAGI. The CDR3 length is 16 residues. With V trimmed by 4 bases and J by 5 bases, 12 bases remained unmatched.